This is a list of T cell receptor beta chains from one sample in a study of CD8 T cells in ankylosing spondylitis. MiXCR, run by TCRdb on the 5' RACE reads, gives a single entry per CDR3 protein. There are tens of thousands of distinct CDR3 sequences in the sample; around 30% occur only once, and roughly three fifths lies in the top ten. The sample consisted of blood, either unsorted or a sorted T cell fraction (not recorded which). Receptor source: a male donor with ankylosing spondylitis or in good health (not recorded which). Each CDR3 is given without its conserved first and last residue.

ASSPAWNTDTQY TRBV6-1 12 TRBJ2-3
ASSLRSDEQF TRBV5-5 10 TRBJ2-1
ASSTGQVRYEQY TRBV9 12 TRBJ2-7
ASSFRQGTDTQY TRBV5-1 12 TRBJ2-3
ASSPDRGNQPQH TRBV7-9 12 TRBJ1-5
SARGRVSTDTQY TRBV20-1 12 TRBJ2-3
SAGPSGRTDTQY TRBV20-1 12 TRBJ2-3
ASSPGAGANVLT TRBV18 12 TRBJ2-6
ASSYTSGGGYSTDTQY TRBV6-5 16 TRBJ2-3
ASSSGGRNYGYT TRBV28 12 TRBJ1-2
ASSGFKNTGELF TRBV19 12 TRBJ2-2
ASSQLTSGENIQY TRBV4-2 13 TRBJ2-4
ASSPLELAGGGVTDTQY TRBV11-2 17 TRBJ2-3
AISEGDEQF TRBV10-3 9 TRBJ2-1
AISESMQAGTQETQY TRBV10-3 15 TRBJ2-5
SAPSTATGELF TRBV29-1 11 TRBJ2-2
ASSRLDFVGSTEAF TRBV28 14 TRBJ1-1
SARDGVRDTEAF TRBV20-1 12 TRBJ1-1
SVGGGRGLTEAF TRBV29-1 12 TRBJ1-1
ASSLTWLAGVADTQY TRBV7-2 15 TRBJ2-3
ASSQGQAGDTQY TRBV14 12 TRBJ2-3
ASSLGDPSGGRRNEQF TRBV11-2 16 TRBJ2-1
SASPPSGGTKETQY TRBV20-1 14 TRBJ2-5
ALTGYTGELF TRBV7-8 10 TRBJ2-2
ASSFGGTSGYNEQF TRBV7-2 14 TRBJ2-1
ASSRIQGEQY TRBV5-1 10 TRBJ2-7
SVEQGANTGELF TRBV29-1 12 TRBJ2-2
SARGRGPWADTQY TRBV29-1 13 TRBJ2-3
ASSLTSGTGGELF TRBV5-1 13 TRBJ2-2
ASRRLTLTYNEQF TRBV12-3/TRBV12-4 13 TRBJ2-1
ASSLGGRQGKNTEAF TRBV7-2 15 TRBJ1-1
AIRTTSGRANEQF TRBV10-3 13 TRBJ2-1
ASAISGTGSEAF TRBV5-1 12 TRBJ1-1
SARDNSNYGYT TRBV20-1 11 TRBJ1-2
ASSSGQGSYYEQY TRBV27 13 TRBJ2-7
ASSLWLANSYEQY TRBV12-3/TRBV12-4 13 TRBJ2-7
AISAGTGTDQPQH TRBV10-3 13 TRBJ1-5
ASSSRQGTDTQY TRBV5-1 12 TRBJ2-3
SVSQGATDTQY TRBV20-1 11 TRBJ2-3